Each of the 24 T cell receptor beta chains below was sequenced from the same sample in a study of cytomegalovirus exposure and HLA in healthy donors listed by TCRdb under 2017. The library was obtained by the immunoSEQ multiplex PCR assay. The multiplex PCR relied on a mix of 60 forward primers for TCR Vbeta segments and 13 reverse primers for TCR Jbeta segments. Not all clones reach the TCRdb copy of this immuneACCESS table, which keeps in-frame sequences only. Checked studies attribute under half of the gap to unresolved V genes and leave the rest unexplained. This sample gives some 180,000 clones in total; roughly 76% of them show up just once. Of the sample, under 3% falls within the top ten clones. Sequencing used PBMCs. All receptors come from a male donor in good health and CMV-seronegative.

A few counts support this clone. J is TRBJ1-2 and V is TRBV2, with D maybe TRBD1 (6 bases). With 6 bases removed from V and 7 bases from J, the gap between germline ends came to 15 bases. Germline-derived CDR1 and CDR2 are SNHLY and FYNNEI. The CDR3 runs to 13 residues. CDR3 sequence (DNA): TGTGCCAGCAGGCGGGGGCCTTCGGTTGGCTACACCTTC. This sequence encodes CASRRGPSVGYTF.

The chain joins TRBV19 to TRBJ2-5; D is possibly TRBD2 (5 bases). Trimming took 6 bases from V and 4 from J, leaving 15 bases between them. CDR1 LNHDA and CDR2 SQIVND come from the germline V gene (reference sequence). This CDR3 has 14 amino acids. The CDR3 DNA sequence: TGTGCCAGTAGCCCGGGATCCCTCTCAGAGACCCAGTACTTC. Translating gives CASSPGSLSETQYF. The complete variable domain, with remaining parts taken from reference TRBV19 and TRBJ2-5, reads DGGITQSPKYLFRKEGQNVTLSCEQNLNHDAMYWYRQDPGQGLRLIYYSQIVNDFQKGDIAEGYSVSREKKESFPLTVTSAQKNPTAFYLCASSPGSLSETQYFGPGTRLLVL.

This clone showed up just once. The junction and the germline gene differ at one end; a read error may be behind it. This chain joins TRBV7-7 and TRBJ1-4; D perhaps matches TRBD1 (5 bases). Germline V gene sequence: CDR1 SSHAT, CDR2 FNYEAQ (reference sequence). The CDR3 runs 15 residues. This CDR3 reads CASSLGVARGEKLFF. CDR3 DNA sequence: TGTGCTAGCAGCTTAGGGGTGGCCAGAGGGGAAAAACTGTTTTTT.

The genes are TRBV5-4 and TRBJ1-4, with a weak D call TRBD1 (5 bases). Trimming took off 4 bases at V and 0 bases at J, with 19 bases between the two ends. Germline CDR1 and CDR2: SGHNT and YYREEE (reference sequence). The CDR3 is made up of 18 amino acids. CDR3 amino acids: CASSKFPGPRTTNEKLFF. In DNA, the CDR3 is TGTGCCAGCAGCAAATTCCCAGGGCCCCGGACAACTAATGAAAAACTGTTTTTT.

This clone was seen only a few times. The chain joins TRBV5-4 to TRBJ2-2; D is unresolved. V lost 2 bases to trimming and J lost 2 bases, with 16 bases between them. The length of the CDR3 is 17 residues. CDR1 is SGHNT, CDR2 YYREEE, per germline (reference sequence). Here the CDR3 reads CASSFGSRRSNTGELFF. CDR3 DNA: TGTGCCAGCAGCTTTGGGTCTCGCAGGTCCAACACCGGGGAGCTGTTTTTT.

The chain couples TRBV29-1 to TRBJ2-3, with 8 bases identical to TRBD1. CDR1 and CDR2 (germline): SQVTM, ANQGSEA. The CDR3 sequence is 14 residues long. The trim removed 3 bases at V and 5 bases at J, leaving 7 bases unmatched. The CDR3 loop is CSVEHRGVGDTQYF. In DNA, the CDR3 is TGCAGCGTTGAGCACAGGGGGGTCGGAGATACGCAGTATTTT.

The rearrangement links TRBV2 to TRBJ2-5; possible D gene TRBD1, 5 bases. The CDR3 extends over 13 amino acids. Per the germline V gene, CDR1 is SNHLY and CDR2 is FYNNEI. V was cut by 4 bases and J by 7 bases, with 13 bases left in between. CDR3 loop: CASSAGLQGTQYF. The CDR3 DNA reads TGTGCCAGCAGTGCGGGCCTCCAGGGGACCCAGTACTTC.

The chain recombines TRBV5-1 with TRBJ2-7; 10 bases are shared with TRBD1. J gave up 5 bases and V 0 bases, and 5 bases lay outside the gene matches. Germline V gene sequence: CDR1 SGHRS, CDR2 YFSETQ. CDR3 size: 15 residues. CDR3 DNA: TGCGCCAGCAGCTTGGTTGGGACAGGGGCCCACGAGCAGTACTTC. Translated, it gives CASSLVGTGAHEQYF.

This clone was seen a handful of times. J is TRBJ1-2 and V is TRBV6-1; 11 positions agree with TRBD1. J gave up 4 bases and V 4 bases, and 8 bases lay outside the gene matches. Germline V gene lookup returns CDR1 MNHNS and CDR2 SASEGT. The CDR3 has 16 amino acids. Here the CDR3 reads CASSVPGTGGSYGYTF. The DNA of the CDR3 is TGTGCCAGCAGTGTCCCCGGGACAGGGGGTAGCTATGGCTACACCTTC.

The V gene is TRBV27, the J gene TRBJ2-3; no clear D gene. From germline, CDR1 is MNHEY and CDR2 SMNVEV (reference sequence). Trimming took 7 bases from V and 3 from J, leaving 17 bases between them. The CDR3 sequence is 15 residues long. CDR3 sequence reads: CASNKRNLNTDTQYF. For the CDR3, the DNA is TGTGCCAGCAACAAACGTAACCTCAATACAGATACGCAGTATTTT.

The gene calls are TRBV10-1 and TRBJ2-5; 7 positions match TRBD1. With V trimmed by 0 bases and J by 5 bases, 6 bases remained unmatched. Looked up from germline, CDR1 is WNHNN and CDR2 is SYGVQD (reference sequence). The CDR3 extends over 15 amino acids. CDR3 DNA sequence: TGCGCCAGCAGTGAGTCGACAGGGAGTCGGGAGACCCAGTACTTC. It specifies CASSESTGSRETQYF.

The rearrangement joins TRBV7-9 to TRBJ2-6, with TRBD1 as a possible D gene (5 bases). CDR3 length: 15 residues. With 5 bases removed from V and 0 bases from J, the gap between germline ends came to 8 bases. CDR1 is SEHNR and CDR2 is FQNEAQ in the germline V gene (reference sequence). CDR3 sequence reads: CASSRQPSGANVLTF. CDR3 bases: TGTGCCAGCAGCCGACAGCCCTCTGGGGCCAACGTCCTGACTTTC.

The DNA of the CDR3 is TGCGCCAGCAGCCAAGATATTGGGGTGCGGGGACGGTACTTC. It translates to CASSQDIGVRGRYF. The chain has TRBV4-3 and TRBJ2-4, with D tentatively TRBD2 (6 bases). Germline CDR1 LGHNA, CDR2 YSLEER. Trimming cost V 0 bases and J 15 bases, with 18 bases left between them. The CDR3 totals 14 residues.

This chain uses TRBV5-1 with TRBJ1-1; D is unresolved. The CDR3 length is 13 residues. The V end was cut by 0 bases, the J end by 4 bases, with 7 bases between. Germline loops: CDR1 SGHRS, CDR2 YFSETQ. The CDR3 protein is CASSLGSGTEAFF. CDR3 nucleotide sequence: TGCGCCAGCAGCTTGGGGTCGGGCACTGAAGCTTTCTTT. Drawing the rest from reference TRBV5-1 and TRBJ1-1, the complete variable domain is KAGVTQTPRYLIKTRGQQVTLSCSPISGHRSVSWYQQTPGQGLQFLFEYFSETQRNKGNFPGRFSGRQFSNSRSEMNVSTLELGDSALYLCASSLGSGTEAFFGQGTRLTVV.

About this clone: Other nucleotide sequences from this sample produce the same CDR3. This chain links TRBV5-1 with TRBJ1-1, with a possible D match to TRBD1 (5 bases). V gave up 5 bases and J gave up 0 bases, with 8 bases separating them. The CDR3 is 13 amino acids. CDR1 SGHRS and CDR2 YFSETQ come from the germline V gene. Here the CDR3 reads CASSPGMNTEAFF. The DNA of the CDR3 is TGCGCCAGCAGTCCAGGGATGAACACTGAAGCTTTCTTT.

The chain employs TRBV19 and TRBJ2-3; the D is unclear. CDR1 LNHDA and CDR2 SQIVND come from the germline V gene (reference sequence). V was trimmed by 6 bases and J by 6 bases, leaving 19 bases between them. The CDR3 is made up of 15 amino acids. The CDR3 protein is CASSDSGHTRDTQYF. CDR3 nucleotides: TGTGCCAGTAGCGACTCGGGTCACACCCGCGATACGCAGTATTTT. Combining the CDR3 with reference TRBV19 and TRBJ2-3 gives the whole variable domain DGGITQSPKYLFRKEGQNVTLSCEQNLNHDAMYWYRQDPGQGLRLIYYSQIVNDFQKGDIAEGYSVSREKKESFPLTVTSAQKNPTAFYLCASSDSGHTRDTQYFGPGTRLTVL.

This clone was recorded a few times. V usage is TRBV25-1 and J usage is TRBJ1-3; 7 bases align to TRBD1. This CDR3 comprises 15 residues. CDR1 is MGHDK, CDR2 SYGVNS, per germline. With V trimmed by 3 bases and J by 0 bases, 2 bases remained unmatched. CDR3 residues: CASSEGTVSGNTIYF. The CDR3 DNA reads TGTGCCAGCAGTGAGGGGACAGTCTCTGGAAACACCATATATTTT. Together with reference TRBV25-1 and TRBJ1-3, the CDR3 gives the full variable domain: EADIYQTPRYLVIGTGKKITLECSQTMGHDKMYWYQQDPGMELHLIHYSYGVNSTEKGDLSSESTVSRIRTEHFPLTLESARPSHTSQYLCASSEGTVSGNTIYFGEGSWLTVV.

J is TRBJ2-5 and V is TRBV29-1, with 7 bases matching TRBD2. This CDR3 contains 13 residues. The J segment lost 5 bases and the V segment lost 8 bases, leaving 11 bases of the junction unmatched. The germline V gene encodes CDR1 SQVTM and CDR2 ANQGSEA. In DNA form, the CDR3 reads TGCAGCCCCGTGGGAGGGACCGTTGAGACCCAGTACTTC. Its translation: CSPVGGTVETQYF.

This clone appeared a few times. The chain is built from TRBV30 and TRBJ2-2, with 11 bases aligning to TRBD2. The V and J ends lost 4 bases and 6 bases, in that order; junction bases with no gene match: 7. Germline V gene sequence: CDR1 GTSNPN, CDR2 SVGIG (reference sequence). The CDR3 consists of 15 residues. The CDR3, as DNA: TGTGCCTGGAAATCTACGACTAGCGGGGCCGGGGAGCTGTTTTTT. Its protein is CAWKSTTSGAGELFF.

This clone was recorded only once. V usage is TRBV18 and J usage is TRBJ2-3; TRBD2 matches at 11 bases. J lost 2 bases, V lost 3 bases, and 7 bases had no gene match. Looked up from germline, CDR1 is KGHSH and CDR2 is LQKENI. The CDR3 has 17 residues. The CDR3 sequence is CASSPGTSGRATDTQYF. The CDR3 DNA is TGTGCCAGCTCACCCGGGACTAGCGGCAGAGCCACAGATACGCAGTATTTT.

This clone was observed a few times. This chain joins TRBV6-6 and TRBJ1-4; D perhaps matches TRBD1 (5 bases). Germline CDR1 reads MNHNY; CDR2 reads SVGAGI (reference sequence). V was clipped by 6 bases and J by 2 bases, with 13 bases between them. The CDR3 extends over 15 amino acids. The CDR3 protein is CASSASAGTNEKLFF. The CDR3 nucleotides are TGTGCCAGCAGCGCCTCGGCAGGGACTAATGAAAAACTGTTTTTT.

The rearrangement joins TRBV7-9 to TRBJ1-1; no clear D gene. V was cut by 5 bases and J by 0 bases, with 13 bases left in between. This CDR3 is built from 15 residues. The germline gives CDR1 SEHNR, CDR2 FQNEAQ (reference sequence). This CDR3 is CASSPSPGMNTEAFF. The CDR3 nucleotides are TGTGCCAGCAGCCCCTCGCCGGGTATGAACACTGAAGCTTTCTTT.

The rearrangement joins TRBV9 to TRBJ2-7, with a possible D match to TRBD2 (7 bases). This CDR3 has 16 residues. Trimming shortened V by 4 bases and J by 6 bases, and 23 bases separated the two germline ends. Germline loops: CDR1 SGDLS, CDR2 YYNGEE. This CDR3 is CASSPQVAGALGEQYF. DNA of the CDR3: TGTGCCAGCAGCCCTCAGGTTGCGGGGGCCCTCGGCGAGCAGTACTTC.

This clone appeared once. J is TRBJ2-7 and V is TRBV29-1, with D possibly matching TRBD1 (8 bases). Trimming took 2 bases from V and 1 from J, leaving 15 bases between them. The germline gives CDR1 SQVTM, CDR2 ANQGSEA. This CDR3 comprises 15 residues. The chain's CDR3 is CSVEFKQGGSYEQYF. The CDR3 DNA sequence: TGCAGCGTTGAATTTAAACAGGGGGGGTCCTACGAGCAGTACTTC.